This T cell receptor (beta chain) was documented in a study of cytomegalovirus exposure and HLA in healthy donors. Findings of the study overall: Cytomegalovirus association was assigned to approximately 160 TCR beta chains. Some highly shared sequence variants likely arose as a pipeline artifact. In a later analysis, several top co-occurrence clusters appeared linked to parvovirus B19, influenza, CMV and Epstein-Barr virus.

Researchers ran the PCR with 60 Vbeta and 13 Jbeta primers. Profiled with immunoSEQ multiplex PCR; TCRdb holds only in-frame clones, not every one. The top ten clones hold about 5.4% of a sample with over 150,000 clones, roughly two thirds of them seen once. V lost 0 bases to trimming and J lost 2 bases, with 5 bases between them. The CDR3 has 13 residues. Germline CDR1 SGHNT, CDR2 YYREEE (reference sequence). In regard to this clone: Antigen specificity is unknown.

The sequenced sample was PBMCs. This clonotype originated in a woman aged 18-29 years in good health and CMV-seropositive. This chain joins TRBV5-4 and TRBJ1-1; D is undetermined. CDR3 protein: CASSLDSNTEAFF. CDR3 DNA sequence: TGTGCCAGCAGCTTGGACAGTAACACTGAAGCTTTCTTT.